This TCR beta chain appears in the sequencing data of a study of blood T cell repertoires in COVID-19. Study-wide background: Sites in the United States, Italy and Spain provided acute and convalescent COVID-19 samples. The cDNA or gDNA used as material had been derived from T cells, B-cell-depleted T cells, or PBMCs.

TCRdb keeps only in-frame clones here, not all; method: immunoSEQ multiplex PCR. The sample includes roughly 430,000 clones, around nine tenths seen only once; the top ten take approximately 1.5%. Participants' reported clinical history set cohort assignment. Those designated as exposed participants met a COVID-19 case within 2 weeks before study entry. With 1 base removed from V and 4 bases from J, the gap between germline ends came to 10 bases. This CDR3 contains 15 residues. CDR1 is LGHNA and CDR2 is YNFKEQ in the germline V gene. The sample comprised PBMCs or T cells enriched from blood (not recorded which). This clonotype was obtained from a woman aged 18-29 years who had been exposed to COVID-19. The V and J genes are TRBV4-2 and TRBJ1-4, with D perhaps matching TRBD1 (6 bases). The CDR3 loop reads CASSQGKGVNEKLFF. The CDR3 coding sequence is TGTGCCAGCAGCCAAGGGAAGGGGGTTAATGAAAAACTGTTTTTT.